The 3 T cell receptor beta chains given below trace back to one sample, sequenced in a study of vaccination and CD4 T cells after COVID-19. CD4+ T cells that had been cultured provided DNA sequenced with the Oncomine TCR Beta short-read assay. TCRdb ran MiXCR on the PCR reads and lists one entry per CDR3 protein. The sample yields approximately 20,000 distinct CDR3 sequences, about 59% seen once. No cognate antigen is known for these TCRs. Treatment given: roughly 11-day PBMC culture with coronavirus spike peptide pools or control peptides (ViraFEST assay). The material was CD4+ T cells from blood, cultured in vitro, obtained before SARS-CoV-2 vaccination. Receptor source: a human donor who received a COVID-19 vaccine.

The rearrangement links TRBV20-1 to TRBJ1-3; D might be TRBD1 (5 bases). Per the germline V gene, CDR1 is DFQATT and CDR2 is SNEGSKA (reference sequence). The CDR3 loop spans 14 amino acids. Trimming cost V 3 bases and J 1 base, with 10 bases left between them. Written as DNA, the CDR3 is TGCAGTGCTAGGCCGACAGATTCTGGAAACACCATATATTTT. It translates to CSARPTDSGNTIYF.

V gene TRBV12-3 or TRBV12-4 combines with J gene TRBJ2-5; D call uncertain. V gave up 7 bases and J gave up 3 bases, with 18 bases separating them. This CDR3 comprises 15 residues. CDR3 bases: TGTGCCAGCATTTCCGGGTCGAATGAAGAAGAGACCCAGTACTTC. Translating it yields CASISGSNEEETQYF.

The chain employs TRBV15 and TRBJ1-2; D not certain. The CDR3 totals 14 residues. The V gene lost 9 bases and the J gene lost 2 bases, with 16 bases spanning the gap. CDR1 and CDR2 from the germline V gene are LNHNV and YYDKDF (reference sequence). DNA for the CDR3: TGTGCCACGGAGAGAGGGAGATTGAACTATGGCTACACCTTC. This gives the protein CATERGRLNYGYTF.